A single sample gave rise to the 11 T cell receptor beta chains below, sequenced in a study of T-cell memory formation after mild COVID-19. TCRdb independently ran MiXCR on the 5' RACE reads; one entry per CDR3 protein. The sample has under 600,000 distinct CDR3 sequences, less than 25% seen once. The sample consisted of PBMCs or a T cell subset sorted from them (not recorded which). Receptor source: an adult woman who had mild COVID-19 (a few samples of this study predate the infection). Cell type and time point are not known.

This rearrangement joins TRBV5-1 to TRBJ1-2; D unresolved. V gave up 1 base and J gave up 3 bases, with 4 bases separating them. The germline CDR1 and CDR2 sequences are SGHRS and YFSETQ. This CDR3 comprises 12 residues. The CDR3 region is CASSLRDYGYTF. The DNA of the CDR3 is TGCGCCAGCAGCTTGAGGGACTATGGCTACACCTTC.

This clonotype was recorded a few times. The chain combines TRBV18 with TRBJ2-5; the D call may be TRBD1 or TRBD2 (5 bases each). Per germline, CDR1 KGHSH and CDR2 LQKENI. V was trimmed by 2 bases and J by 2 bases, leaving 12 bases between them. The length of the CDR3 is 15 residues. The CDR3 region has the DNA TGTGCCAGCTCACCAGAGCGGACAAGACAAGAGACCCAGTACTTC. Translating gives CASSPERTRQETQYF.

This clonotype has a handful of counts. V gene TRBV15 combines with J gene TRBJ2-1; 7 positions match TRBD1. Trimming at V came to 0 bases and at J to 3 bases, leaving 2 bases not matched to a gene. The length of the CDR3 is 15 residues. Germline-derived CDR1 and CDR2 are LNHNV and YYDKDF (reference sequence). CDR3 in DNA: TGTGCCACCAGCAGAGATGGGACAGACTACAATGAGCAGTTCTTC. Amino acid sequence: CATSRDGTDYNEQFF.

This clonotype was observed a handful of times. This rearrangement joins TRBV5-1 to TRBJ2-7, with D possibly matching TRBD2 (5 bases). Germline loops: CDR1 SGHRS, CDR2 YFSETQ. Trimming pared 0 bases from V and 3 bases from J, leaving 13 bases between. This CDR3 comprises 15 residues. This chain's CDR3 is CASSLARGLFYEQYF. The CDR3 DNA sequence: TGCGCCAGCAGCTTGGCCAGAGGGCTCTTCTACGAGCAGTACTTC.

This chain's CDR3 is CASSLGTSGFPTSGANVLTF. CDR3 coding DNA: TGTGCCAGCAGCTTAGGGACTAGCGGGTTCCCCACTTCTGGGGCCAACGTCCTGACTTTC. This chain joins TRBV7-2 and TRBJ2-6; 11 bases are shared with TRBD2. The CDR3 consists of 20 residues. CDR1 and CDR2 from the germline V gene are SGHTA and FQGNSA. With 1 base clipped from V and 1 base from J, the junction kept 9 bases outside the gene matches.

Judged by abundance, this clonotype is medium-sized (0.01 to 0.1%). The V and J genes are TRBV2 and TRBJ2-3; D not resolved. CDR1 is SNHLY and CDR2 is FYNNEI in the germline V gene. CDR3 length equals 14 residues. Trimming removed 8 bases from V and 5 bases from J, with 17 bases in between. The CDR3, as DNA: TGTGCCAGCCTCCGAACACCCTCCGGAGATACGCAGTATTTT. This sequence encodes CASLRTPSGDTQYF.

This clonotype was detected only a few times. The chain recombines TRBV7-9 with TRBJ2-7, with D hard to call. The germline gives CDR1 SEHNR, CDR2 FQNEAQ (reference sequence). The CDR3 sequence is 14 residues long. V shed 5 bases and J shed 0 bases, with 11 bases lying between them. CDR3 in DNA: TGTGCCAGCAGCAACCGGGCCCTCTCCTACGAGCAGTACTTC. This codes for CASSNRALSYEQYF.

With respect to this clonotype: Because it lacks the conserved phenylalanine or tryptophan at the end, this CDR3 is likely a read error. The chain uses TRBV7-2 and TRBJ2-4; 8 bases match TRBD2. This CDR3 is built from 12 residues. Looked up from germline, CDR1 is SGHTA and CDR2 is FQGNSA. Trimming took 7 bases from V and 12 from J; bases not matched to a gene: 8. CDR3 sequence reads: CASNSGGPSQYL. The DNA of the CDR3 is TGTGCCAGCAACTCGGGAGGGCCAAGTCAGTACCTC.

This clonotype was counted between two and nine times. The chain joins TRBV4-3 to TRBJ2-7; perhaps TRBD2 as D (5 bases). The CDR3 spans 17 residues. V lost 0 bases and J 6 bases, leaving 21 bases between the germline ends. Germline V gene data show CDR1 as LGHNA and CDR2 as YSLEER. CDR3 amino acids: CASSQDLALATTGEQYF. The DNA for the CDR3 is TGCGCCAGCAGCCAAGATCTCGCGCTAGCTACCACTGGCGAGCAGTACTTC.

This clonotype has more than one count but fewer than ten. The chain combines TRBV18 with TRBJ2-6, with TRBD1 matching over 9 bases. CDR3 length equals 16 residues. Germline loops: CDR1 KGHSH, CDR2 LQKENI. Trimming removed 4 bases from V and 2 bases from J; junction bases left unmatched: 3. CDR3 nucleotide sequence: TGTGCCAGCTCACGGGACAGGGTCACTGGGGCCAACGTCCTGACTTTC. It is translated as CASSRDRVTGANVLTF.

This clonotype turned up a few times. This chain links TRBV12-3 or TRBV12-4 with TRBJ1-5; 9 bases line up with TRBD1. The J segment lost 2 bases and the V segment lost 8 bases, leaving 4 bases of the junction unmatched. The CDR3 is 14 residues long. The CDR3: CASAWTGGNQPQHF. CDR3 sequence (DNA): TGTGCCAGCGCTTGGACAGGGGGCAATCAGCCCCAGCATTTT.